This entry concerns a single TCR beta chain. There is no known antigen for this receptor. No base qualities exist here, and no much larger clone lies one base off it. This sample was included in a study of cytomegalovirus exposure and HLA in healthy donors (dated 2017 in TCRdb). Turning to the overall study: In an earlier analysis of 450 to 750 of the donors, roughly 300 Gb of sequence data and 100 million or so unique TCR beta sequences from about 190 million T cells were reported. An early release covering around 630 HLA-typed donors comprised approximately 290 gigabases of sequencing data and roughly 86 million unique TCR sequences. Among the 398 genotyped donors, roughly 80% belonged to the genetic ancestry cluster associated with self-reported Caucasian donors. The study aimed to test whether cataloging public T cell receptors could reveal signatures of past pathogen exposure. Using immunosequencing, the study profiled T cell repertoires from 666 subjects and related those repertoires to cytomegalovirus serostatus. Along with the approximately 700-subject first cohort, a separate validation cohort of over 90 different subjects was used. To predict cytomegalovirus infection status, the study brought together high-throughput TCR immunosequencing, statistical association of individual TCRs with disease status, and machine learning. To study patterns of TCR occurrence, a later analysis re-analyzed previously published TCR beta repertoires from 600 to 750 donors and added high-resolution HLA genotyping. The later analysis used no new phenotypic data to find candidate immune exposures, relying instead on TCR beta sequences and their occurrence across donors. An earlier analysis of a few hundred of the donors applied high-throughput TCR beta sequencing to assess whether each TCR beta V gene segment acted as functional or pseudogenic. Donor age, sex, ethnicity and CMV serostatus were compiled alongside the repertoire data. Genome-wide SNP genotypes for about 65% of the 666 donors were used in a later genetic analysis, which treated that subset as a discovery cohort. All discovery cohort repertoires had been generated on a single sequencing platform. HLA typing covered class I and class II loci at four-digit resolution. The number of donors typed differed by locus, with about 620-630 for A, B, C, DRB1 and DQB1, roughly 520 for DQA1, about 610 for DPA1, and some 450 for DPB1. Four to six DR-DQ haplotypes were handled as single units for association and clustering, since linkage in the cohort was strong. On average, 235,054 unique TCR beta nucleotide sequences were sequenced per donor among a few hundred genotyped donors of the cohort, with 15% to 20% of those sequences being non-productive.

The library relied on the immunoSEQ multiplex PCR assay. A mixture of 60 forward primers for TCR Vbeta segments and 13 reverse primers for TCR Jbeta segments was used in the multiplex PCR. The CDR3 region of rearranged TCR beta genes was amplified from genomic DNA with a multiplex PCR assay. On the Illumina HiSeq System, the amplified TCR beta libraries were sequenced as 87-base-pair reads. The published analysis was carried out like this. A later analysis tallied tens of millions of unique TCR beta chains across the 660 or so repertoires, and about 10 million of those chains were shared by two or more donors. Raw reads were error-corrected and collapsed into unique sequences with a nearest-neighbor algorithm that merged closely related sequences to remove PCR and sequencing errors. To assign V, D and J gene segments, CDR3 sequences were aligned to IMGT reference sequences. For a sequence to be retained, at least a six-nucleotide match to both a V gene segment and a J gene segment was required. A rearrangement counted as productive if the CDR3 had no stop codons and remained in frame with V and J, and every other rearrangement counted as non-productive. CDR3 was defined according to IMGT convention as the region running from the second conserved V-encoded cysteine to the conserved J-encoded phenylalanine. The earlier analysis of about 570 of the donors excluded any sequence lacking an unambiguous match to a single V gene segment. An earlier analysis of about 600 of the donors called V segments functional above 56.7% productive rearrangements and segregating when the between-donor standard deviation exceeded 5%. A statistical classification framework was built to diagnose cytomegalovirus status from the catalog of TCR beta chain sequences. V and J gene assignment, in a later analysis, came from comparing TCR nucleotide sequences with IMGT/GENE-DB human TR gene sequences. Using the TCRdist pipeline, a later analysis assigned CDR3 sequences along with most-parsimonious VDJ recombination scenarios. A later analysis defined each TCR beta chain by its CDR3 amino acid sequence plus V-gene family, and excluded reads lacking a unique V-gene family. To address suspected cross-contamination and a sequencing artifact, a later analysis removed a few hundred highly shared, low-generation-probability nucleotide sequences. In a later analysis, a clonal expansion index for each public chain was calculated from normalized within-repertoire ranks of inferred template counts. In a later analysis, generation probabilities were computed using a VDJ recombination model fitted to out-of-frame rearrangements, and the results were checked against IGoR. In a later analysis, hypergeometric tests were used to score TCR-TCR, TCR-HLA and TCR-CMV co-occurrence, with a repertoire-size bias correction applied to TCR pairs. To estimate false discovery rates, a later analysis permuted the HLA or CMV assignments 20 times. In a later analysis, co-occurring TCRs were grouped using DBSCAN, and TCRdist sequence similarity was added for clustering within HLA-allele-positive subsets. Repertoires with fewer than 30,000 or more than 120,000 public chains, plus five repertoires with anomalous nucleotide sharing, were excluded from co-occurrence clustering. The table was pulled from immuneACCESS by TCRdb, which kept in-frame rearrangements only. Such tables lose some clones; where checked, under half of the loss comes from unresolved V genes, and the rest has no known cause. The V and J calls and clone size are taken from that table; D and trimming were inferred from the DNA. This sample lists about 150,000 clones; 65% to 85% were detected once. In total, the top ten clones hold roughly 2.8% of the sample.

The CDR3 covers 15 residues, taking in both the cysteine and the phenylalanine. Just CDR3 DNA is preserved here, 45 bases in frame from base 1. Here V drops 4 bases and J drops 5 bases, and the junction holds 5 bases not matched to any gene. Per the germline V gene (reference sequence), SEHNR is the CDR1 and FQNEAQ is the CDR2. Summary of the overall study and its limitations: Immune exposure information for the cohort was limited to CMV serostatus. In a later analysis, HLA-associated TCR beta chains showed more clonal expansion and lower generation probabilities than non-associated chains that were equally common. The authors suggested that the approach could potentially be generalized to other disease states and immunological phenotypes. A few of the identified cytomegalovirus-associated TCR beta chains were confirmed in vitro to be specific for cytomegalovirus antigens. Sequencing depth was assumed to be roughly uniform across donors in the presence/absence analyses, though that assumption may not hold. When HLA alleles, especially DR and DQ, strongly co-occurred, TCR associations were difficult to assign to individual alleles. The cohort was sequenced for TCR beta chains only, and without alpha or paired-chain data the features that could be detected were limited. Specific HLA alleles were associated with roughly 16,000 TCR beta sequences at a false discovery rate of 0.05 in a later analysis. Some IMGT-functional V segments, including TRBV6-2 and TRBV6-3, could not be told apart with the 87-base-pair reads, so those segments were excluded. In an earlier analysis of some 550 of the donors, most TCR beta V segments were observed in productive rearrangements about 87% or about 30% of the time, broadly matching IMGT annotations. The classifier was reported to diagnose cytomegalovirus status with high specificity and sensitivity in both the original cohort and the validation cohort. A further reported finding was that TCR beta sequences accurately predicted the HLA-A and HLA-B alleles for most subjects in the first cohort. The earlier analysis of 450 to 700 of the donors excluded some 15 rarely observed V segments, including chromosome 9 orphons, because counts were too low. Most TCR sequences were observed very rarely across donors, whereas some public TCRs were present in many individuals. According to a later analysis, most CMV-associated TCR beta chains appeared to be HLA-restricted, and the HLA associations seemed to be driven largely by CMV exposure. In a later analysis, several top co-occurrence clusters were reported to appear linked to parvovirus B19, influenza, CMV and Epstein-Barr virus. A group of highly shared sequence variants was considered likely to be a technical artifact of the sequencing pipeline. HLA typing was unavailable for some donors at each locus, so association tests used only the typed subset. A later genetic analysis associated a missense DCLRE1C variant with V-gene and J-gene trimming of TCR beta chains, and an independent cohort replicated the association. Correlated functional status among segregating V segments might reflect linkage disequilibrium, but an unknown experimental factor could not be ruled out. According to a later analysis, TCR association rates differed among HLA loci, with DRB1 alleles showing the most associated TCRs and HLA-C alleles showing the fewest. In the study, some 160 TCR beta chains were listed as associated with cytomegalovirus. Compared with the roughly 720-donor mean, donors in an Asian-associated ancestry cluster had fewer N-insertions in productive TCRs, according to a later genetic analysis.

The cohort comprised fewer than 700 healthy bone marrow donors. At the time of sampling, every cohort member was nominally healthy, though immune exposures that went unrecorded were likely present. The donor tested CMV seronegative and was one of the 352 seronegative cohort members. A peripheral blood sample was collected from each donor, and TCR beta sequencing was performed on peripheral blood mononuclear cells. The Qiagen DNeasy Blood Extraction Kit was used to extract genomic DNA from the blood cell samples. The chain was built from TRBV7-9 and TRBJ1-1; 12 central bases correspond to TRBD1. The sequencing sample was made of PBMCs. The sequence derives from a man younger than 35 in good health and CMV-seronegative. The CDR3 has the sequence CASSSGQGAITEAFF. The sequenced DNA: TGTGCCAGCAGCTCGGGACAGGGGGCGATTACTGAAGCTTTCTTT.